This T cell receptor (beta chain) was observed in a study of shared clonotypes between healthy human individuals. Study-wide results and limits: Expectations were that clonotype sharing among donors would be affected by sequencing depth. It was only blood that was sampled, and tissue repertoires likely differ. Roughly 4.6% of naive CD4 clonotypes were common to a handful of donors.

The authors distributed each subset's genomic DNA evenly over several immunoSEQ plates. Sequencing used immunoSEQ multiplex PCR; TCRdb keeps in-frame clones, though not all of them. This table holds around 2.1 million clones, approximately 94% found once. V shed 5 bases and J 3 bases; nucleotides not matched to a gene: 2. The germline gives CDR1 MNHNS, CDR2 SASEGT. The CDR3 covers 14 residues. This clone appeared a single time. The antigen remains unidentified. CD45RO negativity and positive selection for CCR7 defined naive CD8 cells, a population that excluded terminally differentiated effector memory CD45RA+ cells.

Material for sequencing was naive CD8+ T cells from PBMCs. The TCR was taken from a man younger than 35 in good health. Some clones in this sample may be carry-over from other donors' samples. The gene calls are TRBV6-1 and TRBJ1-2; 11 nucleotides line up with TRBD1. The CDR3 loop is CASSRDRGDYGYTF. The CDR3 bases are TGTGCCAGCAGTCGGGACAGGGGGGACTATGGCTACACCTTC.